This TCR beta chain was captured in a study of cytomegalovirus exposure and HLA in healthy donors (dated by TCRdb to between 2016 and 2019). Regarding the complete study: In an earlier analysis of 587 of the donors, under 300 Gb of sequence data and just under 120 million unique TCR beta sequences from about 190 million T cells were reported. Across some 400 genotyped donors of the cohort, an average of roughly 230,000 unique TCR beta nucleotide sequences per donor were sequenced, and approximately 19% of those sequences were non-productive. Genome-wide SNP genotypes for about 55% of the 666 donors were used in a later genetic analysis, which treated that subset as a discovery cohort. The number of donors typed differed by locus, with about 629-640 for A, B, C, DRB1 and DQB1, 522 for DQA1, approximately 580 for DPA1, and around 450 for DPB1. Roughly five DR-DQ haplotypes were treated as single units for association and clustering because of strong linkage in the cohort. Among the roughly 400 genotyped donors, more than 70% belonged to the genetic ancestry cluster associated with self-reported Caucasian donors. In the later analysis, no new phenotypic data were used to find candidate immune exposures; instead, reliance was placed on TCR beta sequences and their occurrence across donors. The study combined high-throughput TCR immunosequencing, statistical association of individual TCRs with disease status, and machine learning to predict cytomegalovirus infection status. The study used immunosequencing to profile the T cell repertoires of some 600 subjects and linked those repertoires to cytomegalovirus serostatus. A separate validation cohort of roughly 130 different subjects was used in addition to the roughly 720-subject first cohort. Class I and class II HLA loci were covered by the typing at four-digit resolution. Donor age, sex, ethnicity and CMV serostatus were compiled alongside the repertoire data. The aim of the study was to test whether cataloging public T cell receptors could identify signatures of past pathogen exposure. All discovery cohort repertoires had been generated on a single sequencing platform. To study patterns of TCR occurrence, a later analysis re-analyzed previously published TCR beta repertoires from 550 to 800 donors and added high-resolution HLA genotyping. An early release that covered around 590 HLA-typed donors contained approximately 290 gigabases of sequencing data and around 80 million unique TCR sequences. In an earlier analysis of a few hundred of the donors, high-throughput TCR beta sequencing was used to judge whether each TCR beta V gene segment behaved as functional or pseudogenic.

The cohort comprised around 700 healthy bone marrow donors. All cohort members were sampled while nominally healthy, although unrecorded immune exposures were likely present. The donor was CMV seropositive and belonged to the group of 250 to 300 seropositive cohort members. Each donor provided a peripheral blood sample, and peripheral blood mononuclear cells were used for TCR beta sequencing. The Qiagen DNeasy Blood Extraction Kit was used to extract genomic DNA from the blood cell samples. Summary of the overall study and its limitations: In a later analysis, TCR association rates were found to vary across HLA loci, with the most associated TCRs seen for DRB1 alleles and the fewest for HLA-C alleles. Correlated functional status among segregating V segments might reflect linkage disequilibrium, but an unknown experimental factor could not be ruled out. A group of highly shared sequence variants was considered likely to be a technical artifact of the sequencing pipeline. Strong co-occurrence of HLA alleles, especially DR and DQ, made assigning TCR associations to individual alleles difficult. In the study, 150 to 200 TCR beta chains were listed as associated with cytomegalovirus. Several of the top co-occurrence clusters appeared to be linked to parvovirus B19, influenza, CMV and Epstein-Barr virus, according to a later analysis. Compared with equally common non-associated chains, HLA-associated TCR beta chains in a later analysis were more clonally expanded and had lower generation probabilities. The earlier analysis of 450 to 700 of the donors excluded fewer than 20 rarely observed V segments, including chromosome 9 orphons, because counts were too low. V-gene and J-gene trimming of TCR beta chains was associated with a missense DCLRE1C variant in a later genetic analysis, and the association was replicated in an independent cohort. A later analysis associated about 16,000 TCR beta sequences with specific HLA alleles at a false discovery rate of 0.05. According to a later analysis, most CMV-associated TCR beta chains appeared to be HLA-restricted, and the HLA associations seemed to be driven largely by CMV exposure. Broadly in line with IMGT annotations, most TCR beta V segments showed up in productive rearrangements about 90% or about 30% of the time in an earlier analysis of 450 to 750 of the donors. A further reported finding was that TCR beta sequences accurately predicted the HLA-A and HLA-B alleles for most subjects in the first cohort. The 87-base-pair reads could not distinguish some IMGT-functional V segments, including TRBV6-2 and TRBV6-3, so those segments were excluded. While some public TCRs were present in many individuals, most TCR sequences turned up only very rarely across donors. HLA typing was unavailable for some donors at each locus, so association tests used only the typed subset. Presence/absence analyses assumed roughly uniform sequencing depth across donors, an assumption that may not hold. According to a later genetic analysis, donors in an Asian-associated ancestry cluster had fewer N-insertions in productive TCRs than the roughly 660-donor mean. A few of the identified cytomegalovirus-associated TCR beta chains were confirmed in vitro to be specific for cytomegalovirus antigens. The authors suggested that the approach could potentially be generalized to other disease states and immunological phenotypes. Cytomegalovirus status was reported to be diagnosed by the classifier with high specificity and sensitivity in both the original and validation cohorts. Only TCR beta chains were sequenced in this cohort, and the absence of alpha or paired-chain data limited detectable features. The only immune exposure information available for the cohort was CMV serostatus.

Looking up the germline V gene yields CDR1 MNHNS and CDR2 SASEGT. Measured from the cysteine to the phenylalanine, the CDR3 is 15 residues long. Of the read, only the CDR3 DNA is kept; its 45 bases are in frame from base 1. V sheds 5 bases and J sheds 0 bases, leaving 8 bases between their ends. The method behind the library was the immunoSEQ multiplex PCR assay. For the multiplex PCR, a mixture combining 60 forward primers for TCR Vbeta segments and 13 reverse primers for TCR Jbeta segments was used. The CDR3 region of rearranged TCR beta genes was amplified from genomic DNA by a multiplex PCR assay. On the Illumina HiSeq System, the amplified TCR beta libraries were sequenced as 87-base-pair reads. The paper's processing steps were these. A later analysis tallied 75 million to 85 million unique TCR beta chains across the 610 or so repertoires, and some 10 million of those chains were shared by two or more donors. A nearest-neighbor algorithm error-corrected the raw reads and collapsed the reads into unique sequences, merging closely related sequences to remove PCR and sequencing errors. V, D and J gene segments were assigned by aligning CDR3 sequences to IMGT reference sequences. For a sequence to be retained, at least a six-nucleotide match to both a V gene segment and a J gene segment was required. A rearrangement counted as productive if the CDR3 had no stop codons and remained in frame with V and J, and every other rearrangement counted as non-productive. CDR3 was defined according to IMGT convention as the region running from the second conserved V-encoded cysteine to the conserved J-encoded phenylalanine. Sequences without an unambiguous match to a single V gene segment were excluded from the earlier analysis of several hundred of the donors. An earlier analysis of almost 600 of the donors classified V segments as functional when productive rearrangements were above 56.7% and as segregating when the standard deviation between donors was above 5%. A statistical classification framework was developed to diagnose cytomegalovirus status using the catalog of TCR beta chain sequences. V and J gene assignment, in a later analysis, came from comparing TCR nucleotide sequences with IMGT/GENE-DB human TR gene sequences. Using the TCRdist pipeline, a later analysis assigned CDR3 sequences along with most-parsimonious VDJ recombination scenarios. In a later analysis, each TCR beta chain was defined by its CDR3 amino acid sequence together with its V-gene family, and reads without a unique V-gene family were excluded. To address suspected cross-contamination and a sequencing artifact, a later analysis removed around 600 highly shared, low-generation-probability nucleotide sequences. For each public chain, a later analysis derived a clonal expansion index from normalized ranks of inferred template counts within each repertoire. A later analysis computed generation probabilities with a VDJ recombination model fitted to out-of-frame rearrangements, and checked the results against IGoR. In a later analysis, hypergeometric tests were used to score TCR-TCR, TCR-HLA and TCR-CMV co-occurrence, with a repertoire-size bias correction applied to TCR pairs. In a later analysis, false discovery rates were estimated by permuting HLA or CMV assignments 20 times. In a later analysis, co-occurring TCRs were grouped using DBSCAN, and TCRdist sequence similarity was added for clustering within HLA-allele-positive subsets. Repertoires with fewer than 30,000 or more than 120,000 public chains were left out of co-occurrence clustering, as were five repertoires with anomalous nucleotide sharing. Sourced from immuneACCESS, this table was stored by TCRdb with only in-frame sequences that have V and J called. A share of the clones is absent; for the studies checked, an unresolved V gene accounts for under half, and the remainder has no known explanation. V and J calls and clone size follow that table, whereas D and trimming were derived from the DNA. Counted in this sample were more than 90,000 clones; around four fifths of them appeared once. The ten largest clones represent approximately 4% of the sample.

Turning to this clone: Which antigen it targets is not known. Per-base quality was not reported, and no clone a single base away is much larger than it.

The chain employs TRBV6-1 and TRBJ2-6, with the identity of the D gene unclear. Sample: PBMCs. The TCR comes from a woman in her 40s in good health and CMV-seropositive. The nucleotide sequence is TGTGCCAGCAGTCCGTGGAGCTCTGGGGCCAACGTCCTGACTTTC. Its protein is CASSPWSSGANVLTF.